Listed here is a single T cell receptor (beta chain). Its matching antigen is unknown. TCRdb's copy holds only in-frame clones and misses some; the assay was immunoSEQ multiplex PCR. Counted here are 13,000 or so clones, 79% occurring once; the ten biggest clones make up about 12%. These data originate in a study of tumor-infiltrating lymphocytes in localized non-small cell lung cancer. The overall study: Patients included smokers and never-smokers with various histologies, some sampled after neoadjuvant chemotherapy. Whole-study findings and limits: Technical variation could not be separated from intratumor heterogeneity here. No T-cell fraction difference was seen between IM1 and IM2 tumors.

CDR1 and CDR2 from the germline V gene are SGHTA and FQGNSA. Trimming removed 5 bases from V and 4 bases from J, with 10 bases in between. The length of the CDR3 is 13 residues. This receptor was taken from a human donor with non-small cell lung cancer. The source material was lung tumor tissue. The chain carries TRBV7-2 and TRBJ2-3; D may be TRBD2 (5 bases). CDR3 in amino acids: CASSPARADTQYF. DNA for the CDR3: TGTGCCAGCAGCCCGGCGAGGGCAGATACGCAGTATTTT.